Below, 21 T cell receptor beta chains from the same sample are listed, as sequenced in a study of early T cells in non-severe SARS-CoV-2 infection. Via MiXCR, TCRdb re-called the 5' RACE reads, giving one row per CDR3 protein. The table records 70,000 or so distinct CDR3 sequences, around a tenth of them present only once. The sample in question was whole blood, obtained at baseline. The source of these receptors is an adult who was a healthcare worker with PCR-confirmed SARS-CoV-2 infection or an uninfected control (not recorded which).

This clonotype was detected many times. In DNA, the CDR3 is TGCGCCAGCATTCGCGGTCTTGCCTCCTCGGAGACCCAGTACTTC. It specifies CASIRGLASSETQYF. The chain uses TRBV5-1 and TRBJ2-5, with D hard to call. CDR1 is SGHRS, CDR2 YFSETQ, per germline. This CDR3 contains 15 residues. V shed 6 bases and J shed 5 bases, with 20 bases lying between them.

This chain uses TRBV7-9 with TRBJ1-4; D may be TRBD1 (5 bases). Trimming took 4 bases from V and 5 from J, leaving 11 bases between them. Per germline, CDR1 SEHNR and CDR2 FQNEAQ (reference sequence). The CDR3 totals 14 residues. DNA of the CDR3: TGTGCCAGCAGCTCTCCGACAGTGAATGAAAAACTGTTTTTT. Encoded protein: CASSSPTVNEKLFF.

This chain uses TRBV5-1 with TRBJ2-5; D ambiguous. The CDR3 contains 15 residues. V shed 4 bases and J shed 3 bases, with 16 bases lying between them. Germline V gene data show CDR1 as SGHRS and CDR2 as YFSETQ. The CDR3 reads CASSLQGRAEETQYF. DNA of the CDR3: TGCGCCAGCAGCCTCCAAGGCCGTGCCGAAGAGACCCAGTACTTC.

At least ten counts were recorded for this clonotype. This rearrangement joins TRBV7-2 to TRBJ1-5, with 10 bases matching TRBD1. Germline V gene lookup returns CDR1 SGHTA and CDR2 FQGNSA. V lost 7 bases and J lost 1; bases outside the gene matches: 4. This CDR3 has 15 residues. The CDR3 sequence: CASTPTGGSNQPQHF. The CDR3 nucleotides are TGTGCCAGCACCCCGACAGGGGGCAGCAATCAGCCCCAGCATTTT.

This clonotype was seen a handful of times. The chain joins TRBV6-6 to TRBJ2-3; 9 bases are a match to TRBD1. The CDR3 consists of 16 residues. V was pared by 5 bases and J by 3 bases, with 9 bases of the junction left unmatched. Germline CDR1 is MNHNY and CDR2 is SVGAGI (reference sequence). CDR3 residues: CASSTSRQGGTDTQYF. CDR3 DNA: TGTGCCAGCAGTACCTCCCGACAGGGGGGGACAGATACGCAGTATTTT.

The V and J genes are TRBV2 and TRBJ2-1, with 7 bases identical to TRBD1. The J segment lost 3 bases and the V segment lost 5 bases, leaving 19 bases of the junction unmatched. The V gene's germline CDR1 is SNHLY and CDR2 FYNNEI. The CDR3 contains 19 residues. CDR3 nucleotides: TGTGCCAGCAGTCCAGGCCCGATAACAGGGGCCCTCAGCTACAATGAGCAGTTCTTC. This encodes CASSPGPITGALSYNEQFF.

This clonotype was recorded at least ten times. The J gene is TRBJ2-1, the V gene TRBV5-4, with TRBD2 as a possible D gene (6 bases). The germline CDR1 and CDR2 sequences are SGHNT and YYREEE (reference sequence). The V end lost 4 bases, the J end lost 1 base, and 18 bases lay between the germline ends. CDR3 length: 17 residues. CDR3 nucleotides: TGTGCCAGCAGCCCACCCCGGCGGGATAAATCCTACAATGAGCAGTTCTTC. This encodes CASSPPRRDKSYNEQFF.

At least ten counts were recorded for this clonotype. CDR3 loop: CASSLQRDYGYTF. Here the CDR3 DNA reads TGCGCCAGCAGCTTACAGCGGGACTATGGCTACACCTTC. The chain links TRBV5-1 to TRBJ1-2; no reliable D call. The CDR3 is 13 amino acids. Looked up from germline, CDR1 is SGHRS and CDR2 is YFSETQ. Trimming left V 2 bases short and J 3 bases short, with 8 bases between.

The V and J genes are TRBV9 and TRBJ2-2, with D perhaps matching TRBD1 or TRBD2 (5 bases each). This CDR3 is 14 amino acids long. V was clipped by 2 bases and J by 5 bases, with 10 bases between them. From germline, CDR1 is SGDLS and CDR2 YYNGEE. CDR3 in amino acids: CASSVRGSTGELFF. The CDR3 coding sequence is TGTGCCAGCAGCGTGAGGGGTTCAACCGGGGAGCTGTTTTTT. Variable domain in full (rest from reference TRBV9 and TRBJ2-2): DSGVTQTPKHLITATGQRVTLRCSPRSGDLSVYWYQQSLDQGLQFLIQYYNGEERAKGNILERFSAQQFPDLHSELNLSSLELGDSALYFCASSVRGSTGELFFGEGSRLTVL.

This clonotype was seen more than once but under ten times. The J gene is TRBJ2-1, the V gene TRBV2, with 9 bases that match TRBD1. Germline assignment: CDR1 SNHLY and CDR2 FYNNEI. The CDR3 runs 13 residues. V lost 8 bases and J lost 4; bases outside the gene matches: 3. The chain's CDR3 is CASGDRDYNEQFF. The CDR3 DNA follows: TGTGCCAGCGGGGACAGGGATTACAATGAGCAGTTCTTC.

The chain is built from TRBV11-2 and TRBJ2-3; maybe TRBD2 (6 bases). This CDR3 contains 15 residues. Per the germline V gene, CDR1 is SGHAT and CDR2 is FQNNGV. V lost 0 bases to trimming and J lost 1 base, with 8 bases between them. In DNA, the CDR3 is TGTGCCAGCAGCTTAGAGGGACTTCGCACAGATACGCAGTATTTT. Amino acids: CASSLEGLRTDTQYF.

This clonotype was counted between two and nine times. The chain joins TRBV12-3 or TRBV12-4 to TRBJ1-3; D is perhaps TRBD1 (5 bases). Trimming took off 3 bases at V and 8 bases at J, with 11 bases between the two ends. The CDR3 covers 13 residues. CDR3 protein: CASSFGSGDTIYF. CDR3 nucleotide sequence: TGTGCCAGCAGTTTTGGGTCGGGGGACACCATATATTTT.

This clonotype was observed at least ten times. The chain carries TRBV6-6 and TRBJ1-1; D is ambiguous. V dropped 10 bases and J dropped 0 bases, with 12 bases sitting between them. CDR1 and CDR2 (germline): MNHNY, SVGAGI (reference sequence). This CDR3 is 13 amino acids long. The CDR3 region has the DNA TGTGCCACCCTACCGACCATGAACACTGAAGCTTTCTTT. Protein product: CATLPTMNTEAFF.

The rearrangement uses TRBV18 and TRBJ1-1; D not resolved. The germline CDR1 and CDR2 sequences are KGHSH and LQKENI. The length of the CDR3 is 16 residues. V was trimmed by 1 base and J by 1 base, leaving 13 bases between them. CDR3 coding DNA: TGTGCCAGCTCACCACGGTTTACGGATGAGAACACTGAAGCTTTCTTT. Its translation: CASSPRFTDENTEAFF.

At least ten counts were recorded for this clonotype. V usage is TRBV5-1 and J usage is TRBJ2-1; D gene ambiguous. The CDR3 loop spans 15 amino acids. In germline, CDR1 is SGHRS, CDR2 YFSETQ. Trimming took off 5 bases at V and 4 bases at J, with 16 bases between the two ends. CDR3 sequence: CASRLRVSSYNEQFF. Written as DNA, the CDR3 is TGCGCCAGCAGGTTAAGAGTAAGCAGTTACAATGAGCAGTTCTTC.

This clonotype showed up many times. The chain has TRBV7-8 and TRBJ1-5; no firm D call. The CDR3 extends over 14 amino acids. Trimming took 1 base from V and 4 from J, leaving 8 bases between them. Germline CDR1 reads SGHVS; CDR2 reads FQNEAQ. The CDR3 sequence: CASSLGALNQPQHF. The CDR3 nucleotides are TGTGCCAGCAGCTTAGGAGCCCTTAATCAGCCCCAGCATTTT.

This clonotype was observed at least ten times. V usage is TRBV6-1 and J usage is TRBJ1-1; the D is unclear. V lost 6 bases, J lost 0 bases, and 8 bases lay in between. The germline gives CDR1 MNHNS, CDR2 SASEGT. The CDR3 extends over 13 amino acids. This chain's CDR3 is CASSPNMNTEAFF. CDR3 sequence (DNA): TGTGCCAGCAGCCCGAACATGAACACTGAAGCTTTCTTT.

This clonotype was detected only a few times. The V and J genes are TRBV5-6 and TRBJ2-7; 7 bases align to TRBD2. The germline V gene encodes CDR1 SGHDT and CDR2 YYEEEE. This CDR3 spans 15 amino acids. The trim removed 1 base at V and 0 bases at J, leaving 4 bases unmatched. The CDR3 loop reads CASSLRGGRSYEQYF. CDR3 bases: TGTGCCAGCAGCTTGCGCGGGGGACGCTCCTACGAGCAGTACTTC.

This clonotype was counted ten times or more. This sequence joins TRBV14 and TRBJ2-7; weak D call: TRBD1 (6 bases). V was shortened by 1 base and J by 7 bases, with 14 bases between the two germline ends. The CDR3 has 14 amino acids. CDR1 and CDR2 from the germline V gene are SGHDN and FVKESK. For the CDR3, the DNA is TGTGCCAGCAGCCAAGTCACAGGGACCGGTGAGCAGTACTTC. Protein product: CASSQVTGTGEQYF.

This clonotype has only a few counts. The chain recombines TRBV5-1 with TRBJ2-3; 8 bases line up with TRBD2. Germline trimming cut 0 bases from V and 1 base from J; bases unmatched to any gene: 1. CDR1 is SGHRS and CDR2 is YFSETQ in the germline V gene. The CDR3 has 15 residues. CDR3 protein: CASSLETSGTDTQYF. The CDR3, as DNA: TGCGCCAGCAGCTTGGAGACTAGCGGCACAGATACGCAGTATTTT.

This clonotype was seen at least ten times. This chain connects TRBV5-1 to TRBJ2-1; no firm D call. Germline V gives CDR1 SGHRS, CDR2 YFSETQ. CDR3 length: 14 amino acids. Trimming took 0 bases from V and 3 from J, leaving 7 bases between them. CDR3 DNA sequence: TGCGCCAGCAGCTTGGGGGCAGTCTACAATGAGCAGTTCTTC. Translated, it gives CASSLGAVYNEQFF.